This T cell receptor beta chain was recorded in a study of CD4 T cells in relation to SARS-CoV-2 and coronaviruses. Study summary: TCR beta CDR3s were sequenced after roughly 10-day antigen culture of PBMCs. Convalescent patients had median age 38.5 years, range roughly 21 to 75.

This CDR3 comprises 14 residues. V lost 3 bases, J lost 1 base, and 9 bases lay in between. Germline V gene sequence: CDR1 LNHDA, CDR2 SQIVND (reference sequence). A single count supports this clone. Its antigen is not known. Sequenced by immunoSEQ multiplex PCR; TCRdb stores in-frame clones only, minus some. The table has about 36,000 clones, about three quarters seen once; the top ten hold about 2.5%. This TCR came from an adult with COVID-19. Input material: memory CD4+ T cells from PBMCs, cultured in vitro. The rearrangement uses TRBV19 and TRBJ1-1, with D uncertain. This CDR3 is CASSIRQENTEAFF. The DNA of the CDR3 is TGTGCCAGTAGTATCCGGCAGGAGAACACTGAAGCTTTCTTT.